This TCR beta chain originates from a study of cytomegalovirus exposure and HLA in healthy donors. Across the study: The 95 to 150 validation repertoires used the same platform as the approximately 700 first-cohort repertoires, a later analysis reported.

The repertoire was sequenced with immunoSEQ multiplex PCR; TCRdb's copy has only in-frame clones and lacks some. The sample yields approximately 100,000 clones, about 88% seen once. Germline CDR1 reads LNHNV; CDR2 reads YYDKDF (reference sequence). This CDR3 region has 14 residues. V shed 4 bases, J shed 7 bases, and the junction held 5 bases outside the gene matches. V and J are TRBV15 and TRBJ1-3, with 9 bases that match TRBD1. The sample consisted of PBMCs. This TCR came from a woman in her late teens or twenties in good health and CMV-seropositive. As DNA, the CDR3 is TGTGCCACCAGCATGGGGACAGGGAGGAACACCATATATTTT. It specifies CATSMGTGRNTIYF. Full variable domain (missing parts from reference TRBV15 and TRBJ1-3): DAMVIQNPRYQVTQFGKPVTLSCSQTLNHNVMYWYQQKSSQAPKLLFHYYDKDFNNEADTPDNFQSRRPNTSFCFLDIRSPGLGDTAMYLCATSMGTGRNTIYFGEGSWLTVV.